This entry lists 5 T cell receptor beta chains sequenced from one sample in a study of cytomegalovirus exposure and HLA in healthy donors. The PCR had 60 Vbeta and 13 Jbeta primers. The method was immunoSEQ multiplex PCR; TCRdb's version includes in-frame clones alone and lacks a portion of them. The data hold roughly 120,000 clones, with over 60% observed a single time. The sample consisted of PBMCs. These receptors came from a woman in her sixties in good health and CMV-seropositive.

This clone was seen just once. The V gene is TRBV9, the J gene TRBJ1-3; D is undetermined. V was cut by 4 bases and J by 8 bases, with 16 bases left in between. The CDR3 covers 14 residues. CDR1 is SGDLS and CDR2 is YYNGEE in the germline V gene. This chain's CDR3 is CASSSVASRDTIYF. Here the CDR3 DNA reads TGTGCCAGCAGCTCCGTAGCGTCACGGGACACCATATATTTT.

This chain connects TRBV7-8 to TRBJ2-7; possible D gene TRBD2, 6 bases. Germline-derived CDR1 and CDR2 are SGHVS and FQNEAQ. The CDR3 runs to 14 residues. The ends were cut back, 5 bases at V and 5 bases at J, with 16 bases in the middle. The CDR3 loop reads CASSPGGGAHEQYF. The CDR3 region has the DNA TGTGCCAGCAGCCCAGGCGGAGGGGCCCACGAGCAGTACTTC.

V usage is TRBV10-1 and J usage is TRBJ2-1; 9 bases agree with TRBD2. This CDR3 comprises 17 residues. Germline trimming cut 4 bases from V and 0 bases from J; bases unmatched to any gene: 7. Germline loops: CDR1 WNHNN, CDR2 SYGVQD (reference sequence). CDR3 nucleotides: TGCGCCAGCAGTGGTACTAGCGGGTCCCTCTCCTACAATGAGCAGTTCTTC. This codes for CASSGTSGSLSYNEQFF.

The chain has TRBV6-1 and TRBJ1-1; D is ambiguous. The germline V gene encodes CDR1 MNHNS and CDR2 SASEGT. The CDR3 runs 14 residues. Deletions cut 4 bases from V and 0 bases from J, with 9 bases between. DNA of the CDR3: TGTGCCAGCAGTGTTATATTTATGAACACTGAAGCTTTCTTT. This sequence encodes CASSVIFMNTEAFF.

As to this clone: The limits of the CDR3 on the DNA are not certain, so only TCRdb's listed CDR3 is given. At the DNA level, this CDR3 is encoded by other sequences in the same sample as well. V gene TRBV9 combines with J gene TRBJ2-7; the listed D gene, TRBD2, was not tested against the DNA. Per germline, CDR1 SGDLS and CDR2 YYNGEE. The CDR3 is 16 residues long, counting both termini. The CDR3: CASSVGAGTSMYEQYF.